The clone carrying this T cell receptor beta chain was observed once. The sample belongs to a study of blood T cell repertoires in COVID-19. In the study overall: The United States, Italy and Spain supplied acute and convalescent COVID-19 samples. PBMCs, B-cell-depleted T cells, or T cells were the source of the cDNA or gDNA that made up the material.

Original data processing: Amplification with reference gene primers provided the estimates of nucleated cell counts. Sequencing used immunoSEQ multiplex PCR; TCRdb keeps in-frame clones, though not all of them. The V and J calls and clone size are taken from that table; D and trimming were inferred from the DNA. The sample has about 80,000 clones; around 91% are singletons. CDR3 length equals 17 residues. The J segment lost 3 bases and the V segment lost 2 bases, leaving 6 bases of the junction unmatched. Germline V CDR1 and CDR2: WNHNN, SYGVQD (reference sequence). The TCR originated in a woman at least 80 years old with active or convalescent COVID-19. What was sequenced was peripheral blood. The V call is TRBV10-1, the J call TRBJ2-5, with 13 bases lining up with TRBD2. The CDR3 here is CASSESRGLAGEETQYF. As DNA, the CDR3 is TGCGCCAGCAGTGAGAGTAGAGGACTAGCGGGAGAAGAGACCCAGTACTTC.